This T cell receptor beta chain was observed in a study of blood T cell repertoires in COVID-19. Across the whole study: The United States, Italy and Spain were the sources of the acute and convalescent COVID-19 samples. The cDNA or gDNA used as material had been derived from T cells, B-cell-depleted T cells, or PBMCs.

The V and J ends lost 0 bases and 4 bases respectively, with 14 bases between them. This CDR3 contains 15 residues. The germline gives CDR1 SGDLS, CDR2 YYNGEE. The data were produced by immunoSEQ multiplex PCR, yet TCRdb's version contains in-frame clones alone and is incomplete. The repertoire includes hundreds of thousands of clones, approximately 90% of them detected once, and about 2.2% sits in the top ten. Participants reported their clinical history, and cohort assignment relied on those reports. In Cohort 3, a recovered donor had either two negative PCRs, clearance, or symptom resolution. The chain uses TRBV9 and TRBJ2-7; D remains unclear. The sequence was collected from a woman in her late teens or twenties who had recovered from COVID-19. The material sequenced was PBMCs or T cells enriched from blood (not recorded which). The CDR3, as DNA: TGTGCCAGCAGCGTAGCTTCAGGCCCATCATACGAGCAGTACTTC. This encodes CASSVASGPSYEQYF. Together with reference TRBV9 and TRBJ2-7, the CDR3 gives the full variable domain: DSGVTQTPKHLITATGQRVTLRCSPRSGDLSVYWYQQSLDQGLQFLIQYYNGEERAKGNILERFSAQQFPDLHSELNLSSLELGDSALYFCASSVASGPSYEQYFGPGTRLTVT.